What follows are 16 T cell receptor beta chains derived from one specimen sequenced in a study of T-cell reconstitution after alpha-beta-depleted transplantation in children. Unique molecular identifiers were built into the TCRbeta library. From the PCR reads, TCRdb called clonotypes with MiXCR, one entry per CDR3 protein. The sample comprises about 170,000 distinct CDR3 sequences, more than 9.5% of which are singletons, and less than 15% rests with the top ten. This sample comprised PBMCs, obtained before TCRalphabeta/CD19-depleted stem cell transplant. The receptors were sampled from a boy between 2 and 10 years old with acute myeloid leukemia, due to receive a stem cell transplant.

This clonotype was observed many times. This is likely a read error, given that the CDR3 carries no conserved phenylalanine or tryptophan at its end. This chain joins TRBV12-3 or TRBV12-4 and TRBJ1-1; D gene ambiguous. The CDR3 extends over 12 amino acids. V lost 3 bases and J lost 3, with 5 bases in between. CDR3 nucleotides: TGTGCCAGCAGTTTTATTTACACTGAAGCTTTCCTT. Translated: CASSFIYTEAFL.

This clonotype came up many times. The junction does not match germline at one end; this may be a read error. The DNA of the CDR3 is TGCGCCAGCAGCTCCCGGACAGGGGCGAAAACCGGGGAGCTGTTTTTT. Its protein is CASSSRTGAKTGELFF. The V call is TRBV5-1, the J call TRBJ2-2; 9 bases map to TRBD1. Germline V gene sequence: CDR1 SGHRS, CDR2 YFSETQ. CDR3 length: 16 residues.

This clonotype was observed at least ten times. The chain combines TRBV12-3 or TRBV12-4 with TRBJ1-5; D is unresolved. The CDR3 sequence is 15 residues long. Deletions cut 5 bases from V and 7 bases from J, with 18 bases between. The CDR3 nucleotides read TGTGCCAGCAGTCCGCAATCGGGAGCCCTACAGCCCCAGCATTTT. It yields the protein CASSPQSGALQPQHF.

This clonotype was recorded at least ten times. J is TRBJ2-7 and V is TRBV7-2, with D perhaps matching TRBD2 (5 bases). CDR3 length: 12 residues. V was pared by 3 bases and J by 5 bases, with 8 bases between. The germline CDR1 and CDR2 sequences are SGHTA and FQGNSA. The CDR3 DNA is TGTGCCAGCAGCTTCCTACTAGACGAGCAGTACTTC. Its protein is CASSFLLDEQYF.

This clonotype was observed at least ten times. In nucleotides, the CDR3 is TGTGCCAGCAGTTCGCCTAGCGCATTAACAGATACGCAGTATTTT. Protein sequence: CASSSPSALTDTQYF. V and J are TRBV28 and TRBJ2-3; a weak D match, TRBD2 (6 bases). The CDR3 runs to 15 residues. V lost 4 bases and J lost 3, with 14 bases in between. Germline CDR1 reads MDHEN; CDR2 reads SYDVKM.

This clonotype has a count of ten or more. V gene TRBV6-1 combines with J gene TRBJ1-2; possible D gene TRBD1, 5 bases. The V end was cut by 10 bases, the J end by 4 bases, with 19 bases between. Germline CDR1 and CDR2: MNHNS and SASEGT. CDR3 length equals 14 residues. The chain's CDR3 is CATTRGQKLYGYTF. DNA of the CDR3: TGTGCCACCACAAGAGGACAAAAGCTCTATGGCTACACCTTC.

This clonotype was counted many times. The chain uses TRBV14 and TRBJ2-7, with a tentative D call TRBD1 (5 bases). Germline-derived CDR1 and CDR2 are SGHDN and FVKESK. V gave up 4 bases and J gave up 5 bases, with 12 bases separating them. The CDR3 runs to 13 residues. CDR3 residues: CASSRGRLDEQYV. CDR3 DNA sequence: TGTGCCAGCAGCCGGGGCAGGTTGGACGAGCAGTACGTC.

This clonotype was seen at least ten times. The J gene is TRBJ2-3, the V gene TRBV7-2; tentative D call: TRBD2 (7 bases). V shed 3 bases and J shed 4 bases, with 17 bases lying between them. This CDR3 comprises 16 residues. CDR1 and CDR2 from the germline V gene are SGHTA and FQGNSA. The CDR3 sequence is CASSFRGGVGADTQYF. The CDR3 DNA is TGTGCCAGCAGCTTTAGGGGGGGAGTGGGTGCAGATACGCAGTATTTT.

This clonotype showed up many times. The chain combines TRBV6-5 with TRBJ2-1; D is undetermined. The CDR3 has 12 amino acids. Germline V gene data show CDR1 as MNHEY and CDR2 as SVGAGI. V dropped 6 bases and J dropped 3 bases, with 6 bases sitting between them. The CDR3 spells CASRRLYNEQFF. CDR3 nucleotide sequence: TGTGCCAGCAGAAGACTCTACAATGAGCAGTTCTTC.

This clonotype has ten or more counts. This rearrangement joins TRBV29-1 to TRBJ1-2; tentative D call: TRBD1 (5 bases). V lost 3 bases, J lost 14 bases, and 13 bases lay in between. Germline V gives CDR1 SQVTM, CDR2 ANQGSEA. The CDR3 is 10 amino acids. CDR3 nucleotides: TGCAGCGTTGAGCGTCAGGGAAGAACCTTC. Amino acids: CSVERQGRTF.

This clonotype was seen many times. J is TRBJ2-4 and V is TRBV18; the D gene could be TRBD1 or TRBD2 (5 bases each). Trimming removed 6 bases at V and 8 bases at J, with 17 bases between. The germline V gene has CDR1 KGHSH and CDR2 LQKENI. The CDR3 spans 14 residues. The DNA for the CDR3 is TGTGCCAGCTCGCTCCCGGGACCCTTAGACATTCAGTACTTC. Its translation is CASSLPGPLDIQYF.

Ten or more counts support this clonotype. The rearrangement joins TRBV4-2 to TRBJ2-1, with TRBD2 matching 7 bases. V was clipped by 4 bases and J by 5 bases; unmatched bases: 17. This CDR3 has 18 amino acids. Germline CDR1 is LGHNA and CDR2 is YNFKEQ. The CDR3 DNA reads TGTGCCAGCAGCCCCTACCTCGGAAGCGGGGTAACCCACAATGAGCAGTTCTTC. Protein product: CASSPYLGSGVTHNEQFF.

Comment on this clonotype: One base away lies a much larger clone, so this may be a sequencing read error. The CDR3 DNA reads as TGTGCCAGCCCACCGGGGGACAGAAGTCAGCCCCAGCATTTT. Translated, it gives CASPPGDRSQPQHF. The chain couples TRBV18 to TRBJ1-5; TRBD1 aligns across 7 bases. The CDR3 spans 14 residues. Looked up from germline, CDR1 is KGHSH and CDR2 is LQKENI.

The table lists this clonotype with many counts. This rearrangement joins TRBV4-2 to TRBJ2-7, with D hard to call. The CDR3 has 13 residues. V lost 0 bases, J lost 2 bases, and 5 bases lay in between. Per the germline V gene, CDR1 is LGHNA and CDR2 is YNFKEQ. CDR3 coding DNA: TGTGCCAGCAGCCAAGAGTGGACCTACGAGCAGTACTTC. It is translated as CASSQEWTYEQYF.

This clonotype has a count of ten or more. Compared with germline, one end of the junction differs, possibly owing to a read error. The CDR3 DNA reads as TGCAGTGCTCGAGACACTGCTGGCGGCGATTACAATGAGCAGTTCTTC. It yields the protein CSARDTAGGDYNEQFF. V is TRBV20-1 and J is TRBJ2-1; no clear D. This CDR3 contains 16 residues. CDR1 DFQATT and CDR2 SNEGSKA come from the germline V gene (reference sequence).

In its sample, this clonotype was seen many times. The rearrangement joins TRBV6-1 to TRBJ2-7; D possibly corresponds to TRBD2 (6 bases). Trimming left V 6 bases short and J 0 bases short, with 24 bases between. The germline V gene has CDR1 MNHNS and CDR2 SASEGT. This CDR3 spans 18 amino acids. DNA for the CDR3: TGTGCCAGCAGCTCAGGCCGGAACCTAGCGCGAAGCTCCTACGAGCAGTACTTC. Protein: CASSSGRNLARSSYEQYF.